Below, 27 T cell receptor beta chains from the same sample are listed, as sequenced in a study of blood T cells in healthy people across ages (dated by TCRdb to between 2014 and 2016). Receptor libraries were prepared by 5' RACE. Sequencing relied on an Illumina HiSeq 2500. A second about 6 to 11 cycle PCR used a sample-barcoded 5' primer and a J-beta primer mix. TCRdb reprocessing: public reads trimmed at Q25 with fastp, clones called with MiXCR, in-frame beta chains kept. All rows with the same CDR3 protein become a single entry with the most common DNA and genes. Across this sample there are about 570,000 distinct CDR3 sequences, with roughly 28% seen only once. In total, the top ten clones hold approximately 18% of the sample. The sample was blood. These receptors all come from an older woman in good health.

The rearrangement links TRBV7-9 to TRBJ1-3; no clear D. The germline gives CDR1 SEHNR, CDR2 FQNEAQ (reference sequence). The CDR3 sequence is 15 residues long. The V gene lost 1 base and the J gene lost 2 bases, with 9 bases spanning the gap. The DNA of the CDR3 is TGTGCCAGCAGCTTAGGTCTCACCCCTGGAAACACCATATATTTT. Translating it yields CASSLGLTPGNTIYF.

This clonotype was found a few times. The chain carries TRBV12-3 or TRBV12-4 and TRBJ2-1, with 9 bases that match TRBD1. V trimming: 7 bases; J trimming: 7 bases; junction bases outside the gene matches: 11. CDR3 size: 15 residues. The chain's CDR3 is CASTLTGGVWNEQFF. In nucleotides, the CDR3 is TGTGCCAGCACCTTAACAGGGGGCGTATGGAATGAGCAGTTCTTC.

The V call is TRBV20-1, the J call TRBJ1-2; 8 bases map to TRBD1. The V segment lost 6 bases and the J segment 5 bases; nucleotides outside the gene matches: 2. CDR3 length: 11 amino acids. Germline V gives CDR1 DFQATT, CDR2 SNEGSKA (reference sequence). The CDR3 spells CSAGQAYGYTF. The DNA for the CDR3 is TGCAGTGCGGGACAGGCTTATGGCTACACCTTC.

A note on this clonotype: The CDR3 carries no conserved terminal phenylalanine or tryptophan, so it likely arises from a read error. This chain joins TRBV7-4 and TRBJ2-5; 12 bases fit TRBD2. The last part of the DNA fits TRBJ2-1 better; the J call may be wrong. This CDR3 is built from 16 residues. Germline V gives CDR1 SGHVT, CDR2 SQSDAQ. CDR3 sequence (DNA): TGTGCCAGCAGTGGACTAGCGGGGAATTTCTACAATGAGCAGTTCTTG. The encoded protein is CASSGLAGNFYNEQFL.

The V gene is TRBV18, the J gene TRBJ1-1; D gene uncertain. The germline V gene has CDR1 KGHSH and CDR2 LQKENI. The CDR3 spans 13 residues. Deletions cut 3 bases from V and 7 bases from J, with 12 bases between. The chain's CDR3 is CASSPSLRGEAFF. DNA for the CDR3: TGTGCCAGCTCACCTAGTTTACGGGGTGAAGCTTTCTTT.

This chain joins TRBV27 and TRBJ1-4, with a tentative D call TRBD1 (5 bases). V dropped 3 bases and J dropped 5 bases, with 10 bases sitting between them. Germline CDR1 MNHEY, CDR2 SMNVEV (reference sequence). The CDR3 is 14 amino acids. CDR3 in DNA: TGTGCCAGCAGTTTTCAGGGCATCAATGAAAAACTGTTTTTT. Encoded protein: CASSFQGINEKLFF.

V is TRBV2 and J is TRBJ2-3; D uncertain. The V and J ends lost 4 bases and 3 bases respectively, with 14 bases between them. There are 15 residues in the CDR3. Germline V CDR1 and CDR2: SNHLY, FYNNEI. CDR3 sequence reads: CASSASGLSTDTQYF. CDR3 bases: TGTGCCAGCAGTGCATCTGGGTTGTCGACAGATACGCAGTATTTT.

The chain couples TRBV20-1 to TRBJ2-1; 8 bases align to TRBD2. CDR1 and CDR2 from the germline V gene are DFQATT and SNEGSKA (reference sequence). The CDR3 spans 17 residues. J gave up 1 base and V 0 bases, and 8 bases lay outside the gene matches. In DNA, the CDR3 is TGCAGTGCTAGAGATCTAATTAGCGGGGAGTCCTACAATGAGCAGTTCTTC. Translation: CSARDLISGESYNEQFF.

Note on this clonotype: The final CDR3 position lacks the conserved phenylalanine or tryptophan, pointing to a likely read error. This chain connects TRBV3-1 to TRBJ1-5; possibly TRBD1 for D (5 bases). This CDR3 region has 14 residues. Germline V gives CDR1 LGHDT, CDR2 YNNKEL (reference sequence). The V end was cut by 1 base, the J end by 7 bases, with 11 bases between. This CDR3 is CASSQAQGGQPQHL. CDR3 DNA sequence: TGTGCCAGCAGCCAAGCCCAGGGAGGGCAGCCCCAGCATCTT.

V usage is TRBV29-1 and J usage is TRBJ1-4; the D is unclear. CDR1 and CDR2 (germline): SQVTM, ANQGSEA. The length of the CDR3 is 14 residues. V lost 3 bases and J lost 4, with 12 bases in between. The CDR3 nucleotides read TGCAGCGTTGATTCGGGTCAGGATAATGAAAAACTGTTTTTT. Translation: CSVDSGQDNEKLFF.

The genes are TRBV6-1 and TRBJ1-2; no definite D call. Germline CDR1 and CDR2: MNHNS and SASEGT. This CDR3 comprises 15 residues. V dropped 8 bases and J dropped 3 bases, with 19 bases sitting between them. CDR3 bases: TGTGCCAGCTCCAGACGGACTGAGGACTACTATGGCTACACCTTC. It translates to CASSRRTEDYYGYTF.

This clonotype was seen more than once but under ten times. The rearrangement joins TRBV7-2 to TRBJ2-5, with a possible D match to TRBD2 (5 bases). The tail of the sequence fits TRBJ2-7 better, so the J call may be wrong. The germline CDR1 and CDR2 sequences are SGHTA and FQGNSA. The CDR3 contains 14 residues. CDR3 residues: CASSFTGSSYEQYF. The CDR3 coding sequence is TGTGCCAGCAGCTTCACGGGGAGCTCCTACGAGCAGTACTTC.

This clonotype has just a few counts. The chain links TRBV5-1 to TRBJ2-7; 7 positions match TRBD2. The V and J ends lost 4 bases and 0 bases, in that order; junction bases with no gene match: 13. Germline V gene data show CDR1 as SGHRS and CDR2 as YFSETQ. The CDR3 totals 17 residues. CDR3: CASSRGSISGHSYEQYF. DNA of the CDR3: TGCGCCAGCAGCCGGGGCTCAATTAGCGGGCACTCCTACGAGCAGTACTTC.

For the CDR3, the DNA is TGTGCCATCAGTGAGTCGAGGGATGAAAAACTGTTTTTT. As protein: CAISESRDEKLFF. The V and J genes are TRBV10-3 and TRBJ1-4; no clear D. Germline lookup yields CDR1 ENHRY and CDR2 SYGVKD. The CDR3 sequence is 13 residues long. Trimming removed 0 bases at V and 6 bases at J, with 5 bases between.

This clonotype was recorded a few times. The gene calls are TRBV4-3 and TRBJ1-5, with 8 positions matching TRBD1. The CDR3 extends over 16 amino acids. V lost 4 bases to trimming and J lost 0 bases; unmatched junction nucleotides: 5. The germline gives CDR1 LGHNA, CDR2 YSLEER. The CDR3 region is CASSRETGDSNQPQHF. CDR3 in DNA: TGCGCCAGCAGCCGGGAGACAGGGGATAGCAATCAGCCCCAGCATTTT.

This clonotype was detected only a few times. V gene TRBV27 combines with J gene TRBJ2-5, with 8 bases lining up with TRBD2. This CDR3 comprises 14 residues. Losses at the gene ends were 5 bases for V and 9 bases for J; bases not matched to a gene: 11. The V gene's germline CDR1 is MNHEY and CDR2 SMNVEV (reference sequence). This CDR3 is CASSTPGGGRSQYF. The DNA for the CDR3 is TGTGCCAGCAGTACCCCAGGCGGGGGGCGGTCCCAGTACTTC.

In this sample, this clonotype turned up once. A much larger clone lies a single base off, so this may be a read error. CDR3 region: CASSGVAYNEQFF. In DNA, the CDR3 is TGTGCCAGCAGTGGGGTGGCCTACAATGAGCAGTTCTTC. The chain recombines TRBV2 with TRBJ2-1; D ambiguous. Germline assignment: CDR1 SNHLY and CDR2 FYNNEI. Trimming took off 4 bases at V and 2 bases at J, with 6 bases between the two ends. CDR3 length equals 13 residues.

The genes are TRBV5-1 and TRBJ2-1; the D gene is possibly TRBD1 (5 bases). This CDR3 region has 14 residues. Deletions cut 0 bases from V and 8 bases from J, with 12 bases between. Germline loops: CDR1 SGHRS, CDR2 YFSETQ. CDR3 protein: CASSLALTGYEQFF. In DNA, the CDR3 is TGCGCCAGCAGCTTGGCCCTAACAGGATATGAGCAGTTCTTC.

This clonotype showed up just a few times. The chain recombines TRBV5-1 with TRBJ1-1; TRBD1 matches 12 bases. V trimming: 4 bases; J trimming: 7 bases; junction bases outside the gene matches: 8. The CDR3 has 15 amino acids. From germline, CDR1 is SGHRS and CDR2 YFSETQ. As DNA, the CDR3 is TGCGCCAGCAGCCCTCCGGGACAGGGGGCAGGTGAAGCTTTCTTT. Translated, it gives CASSPPGQGAGEAFF.

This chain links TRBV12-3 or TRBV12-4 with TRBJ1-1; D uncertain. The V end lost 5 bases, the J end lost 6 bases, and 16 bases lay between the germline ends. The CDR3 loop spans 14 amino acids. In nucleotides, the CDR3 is TGTGCCAGCAGTGTGAACAGCGTGATCGCTGAAGCTTTCTTT. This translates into CASSVNSVIAEAFF.

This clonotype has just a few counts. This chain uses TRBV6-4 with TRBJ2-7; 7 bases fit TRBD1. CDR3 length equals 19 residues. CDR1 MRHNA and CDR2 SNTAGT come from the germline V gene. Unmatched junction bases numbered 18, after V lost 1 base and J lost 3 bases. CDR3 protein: CASSDWTGYNGTEVYEQYF. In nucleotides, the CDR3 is TGTGCCAGCAGTGACTGGACTGGATATAACGGGACAGAAGTCTACGAGCAGTACTTC.

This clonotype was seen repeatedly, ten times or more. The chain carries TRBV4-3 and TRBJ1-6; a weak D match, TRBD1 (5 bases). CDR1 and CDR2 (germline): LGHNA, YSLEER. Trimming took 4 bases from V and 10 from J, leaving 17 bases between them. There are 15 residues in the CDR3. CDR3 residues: CASSPHRGTGSPLHF. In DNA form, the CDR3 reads TGCGCCAGCAGCCCACACCGAGGGACCGGGTCACCCCTCCACTTT.

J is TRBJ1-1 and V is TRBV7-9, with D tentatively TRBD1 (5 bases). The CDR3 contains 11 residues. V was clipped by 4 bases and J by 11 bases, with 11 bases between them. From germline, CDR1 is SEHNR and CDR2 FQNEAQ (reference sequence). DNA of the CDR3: TGTGCCAGCAGCTACCAGGAGGGGGCTTTCTTT. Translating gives CASSYQEGAFF.

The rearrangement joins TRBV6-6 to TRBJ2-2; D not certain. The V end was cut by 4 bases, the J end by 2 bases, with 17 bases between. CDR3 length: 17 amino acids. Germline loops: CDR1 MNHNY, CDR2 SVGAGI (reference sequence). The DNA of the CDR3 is TGTGCCAGCAGTTCACATTACGCCACTGGTAACACCGGGGAGCTGTTTTTT. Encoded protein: CASSSHYATGNTGELFF.

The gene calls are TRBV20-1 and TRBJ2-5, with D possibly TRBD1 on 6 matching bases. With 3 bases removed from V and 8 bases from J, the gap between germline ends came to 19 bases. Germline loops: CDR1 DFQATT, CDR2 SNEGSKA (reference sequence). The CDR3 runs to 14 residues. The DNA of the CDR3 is TGCAGTGCTAGGGAGACAGGTCGCACTGGAACCCAGTACTTC. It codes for CSARETGRTGTQYF.

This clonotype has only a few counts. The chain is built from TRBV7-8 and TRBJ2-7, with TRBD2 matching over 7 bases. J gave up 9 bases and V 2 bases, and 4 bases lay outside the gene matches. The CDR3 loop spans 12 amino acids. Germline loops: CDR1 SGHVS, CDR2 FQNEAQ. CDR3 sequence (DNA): TGTGCCAGCAGCTTATGGCCGGGAGGGCAGTACTTC. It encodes CASSLWPGGQYF.

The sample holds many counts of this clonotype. CDR3 amino acids: CASFSGGSPLHF. The CDR3 DNA reads TGTGCCAGCTTCTCAGGGGGATCACCCCTCCACTTT. The genes are TRBV7-9 and TRBJ1-6, with 7 bases identical to TRBD1. The germline CDR1 and CDR2 sequences are SEHNR and FQNEAQ (reference sequence). J gave up 10 bases and V 8 bases, and 5 bases lay outside the gene matches. The CDR3 length is 12 residues.